Each of the 21 T cell receptor beta chains below was sequenced from the same sample in a study of T cells in Graves' hyperthyroidism and ophthalmopathy. The CDR3 regions of TCR beta were amplified from RNA transcripts. An initial round of RT-PCR targeting the TCR CDR3 relied on the HTBI primer set. TCRdb reprocessed the multiplex PCR reads via MiXCR and lists one record per CDR3 protein. Of more than 550,000 distinct CDR3 sequences in the sample, 15% to 20% were seen once. What was sequenced was blood. All receptors come from a man in his fifties or sixties with Graves' hyperthyroidism.

This clonotype was observed a few times. This chain connects TRBV20-1 to TRBJ2-7, with 9 bases fitting TRBD2. This CDR3 contains 13 residues. V lost 5 bases, J lost 6 bases, and 8 bases stayed unmatched. Per the germline V gene, CDR1 is DFQATT and CDR2 is SNEGSKA (reference sequence). The CDR3 coding sequence is TGCAGTGCTTCCCGGCGGGAGGGGTTCGAGCAGTACTTC. It specifies CSASRREGFEQYF.

This clonotype has at least ten counts. J is TRBJ1-1 and V is TRBV11-2, with TRBD1 as a possible D gene (6 bases). This CDR3 is built from 16 residues. Per germline, CDR1 SGHAT and CDR2 FQNNGV. V was cut by 5 bases and J by 2 bases, with 18 bases left in between. As DNA, the CDR3 is TGTGCCAGCAGCCGATCAATCACAGGGAGAAACACTGAAGCTTTCTTT. It specifies CASSRSITGRNTEAFF.

This clonotype was seen a few times. The genes are TRBV13 and TRBJ2-6; 7 nucleotides agree with TRBD1. Trimming took 0 bases from V and 0 from J; bases not matched to a gene: 2. Germline V lookup: CDR1 PRHDT, CDR2 FYEKMQ (reference sequence). The CDR3 extends over 17 amino acids. The CDR3, as DNA: TGTGCCAGCAGCTTAGGGACAGGGAGCTCTGGGGCCAACGTCCTGACTTTC. It specifies CASSLGTGSSGANVLTF. The variable domain in full, completed from reference TRBV13 and TRBJ2-6, reads AAGVIQSPRHLIKEKRETATLKCYPIPRHDTVYWYQQGPGQDPQFLISFYEKMQSDKGSIPDRFSAQQFSDYHSELNMSSLELGDSALYFCASSLGTGSSGANVLTFGAGSRLTVL.

This clonotype came up many times. V gene TRBV7-2 combines with J gene TRBJ1-6, with 11 bases aligning to TRBD1. This CDR3 comprises 15 residues. Germline values: CDR1 SGHTA, CDR2 FQGNSA. Trimming at V came to 7 bases and at J to 8 bases, leaving 7 bases not matched to a gene. The CDR3 loop reads CASTIGQGAYSPLHF. CDR3 sequence (DNA): TGTGCCAGCACTATCGGACAGGGGGCTTATTCACCCCTCCACTTT. Full variable domain (remainder filled in from reference TRBV7-2 and TRBJ1-6): GAGVSQSPSNKVTEKGKDVELRCDPISGHTALYWYRQSLGQGLEFLIYFQGNSAPDKSGLPSDRFSAERTGGSVSTLTIQRTQQEDSAVYLCASTIGQGAYSPLHFGNGTRLTVT.

This clonotype was observed many times. V and J are TRBV10-3 and TRBJ2-1; D gene unclear. Trimming removed 3 bases at V and 5 bases at J, with 11 bases between. Germline V gene lookup returns CDR1 ENHRY and CDR2 SYGVKD. The CDR3 covers 14 residues. As DNA, the CDR3 is TGTGCCATCAGTGAAGAGGTGGTCCACAATGAGCAGTTCTTC. It translates to CAISEEVVHNEQFF.

This clonotype occurred many times. The V call is TRBV27, the J call TRBJ2-1; D assignment may be TRBD1 or TRBD2 (6 bases each). This CDR3 has 16 residues. Trimming took off 0 bases at V and 8 bases at J, with 17 bases between the two ends. The germline V gene encodes CDR1 MNHEY and CDR2 SMNVEV (reference sequence). The CDR3 region has the DNA TGTGCCAGCAGTTTATCGCGGGACACCCTTGGGCATGAGCAGTTCTTC. It encodes CASSLSRDTLGHEQFF.

This clonotype has a handful of counts. The chain employs TRBV7-9 and TRBJ1-1; D may be TRBD1 (5 bases). V was pared by 1 base and J by 11 bases, with 14 bases between. Per germline, CDR1 SEHNR and CDR2 FQNEAQ (reference sequence). This CDR3 is built from 13 residues. CDR3 in amino acids: CASSLVGEGEAFF. The CDR3 DNA follows: TGTGCCAGCAGCTTAGTGGGGGAAGGAGAGGCTTTCTTT.

This clonotype has at least ten counts. The chain combines TRBV20-1 with TRBJ2-7, with TRBD1 matching over 8 bases. Germline-derived CDR1 and CDR2 are DFQATT and SNEGSKA (reference sequence). The CDR3 spans 15 residues. With V trimmed by 3 bases and J by 0 bases, 7 bases remained unmatched. The DNA for the CDR3 is TGCAGTGCTAGCGAAGGACAGGGCAGCTCCTACGAGCAGTACTTC. This codes for CSASEGQGSSYEQYF.

This clonotype was seen only a few times. The chain carries TRBV29-1 and TRBJ1-1; TRBD1 matches 7 bases. The CDR3 runs 13 residues. With V trimmed by 1 base and J by 3 bases, 2 bases remained unmatched. CDR1 is SQVTM and CDR2 is ANQGSEA in the germline V gene. CDR3: CSVEGQGHTEAFF. The CDR3 nucleotides are TGCAGCGTTGAAGGACAGGGTCACACTGAAGCTTTCTTT. The entire variable domain, with the rest obtained from reference TRBV29-1 and TRBJ1-1, is as follows: SAVISQKPSRDICQRGTSLTIQCQVDSQVTMMFWYRQQPGQSLTLIATANQGSEATYESGFVIDKFPISRPNLTFSTLTVSNMSPEDSSIYLCSVEGQGHTEAFFGQGTRLTVV.

The chain joins TRBV6-2 or TRBV6-3 to TRBJ2-1; D might be TRBD2 (6 bases). This CDR3 region has 15 residues. With 7 bases removed from V and 2 bases from J, the gap between germline ends came to 15 bases. CDR1 and CDR2 from the germline V gene are MNHEY and SVGEGT. In nucleotides, the CDR3 is TGTGCCAGCACCATAAATAGCGGTCCCTACAATGAGCAGTTCTTC. Residues: CASTINSGPYNEQFF.

This clonotype turned up a few times. This rearrangement joins TRBV20-1 to TRBJ1-5; no definite D call. The CDR3 sequence is 14 residues long. The germline V gene has CDR1 DFQATT and CDR2 SNEGSKA (reference sequence). The ends were cut back, 1 base at V and 0 bases at J, with 7 bases in the middle. CDR3 in DNA: TGCAGTGCTAGAGGTCTGCCTAGCAATCAGCCCCAGCATTTT. It translates to CSARGLPSNQPQHF.

This clonotype has at least ten counts. The chain combines TRBV6-2 or TRBV6-3 with TRBJ1-5; TRBD1 aligns across 8 bases. This CDR3 is 17 amino acids long. The ends lost 8 bases at V and 5 bases at J; junction bases unmatched: 17. Germline lookup yields CDR1 MNHEY and CDR2 SVGEGT. CDR3 amino acids: CASGTDRGALGDQPQHF. The DNA for the CDR3 is TGTGCCAGCGGAACCGACAGGGGCGCTTTGGGTGATCAGCCCCAGCATTTT.

This rearrangement joins TRBV6-1 to TRBJ2-7, with D unresolved. Germline lookup yields CDR1 MNHNS and CDR2 SASEGT. Trimming stripped 11 bases from V and 7 bases from J, with 24 bases between. The CDR3 runs to 14 residues. The CDR3, as DNA: TGTGCCTGTCAAAGGGCAGGCCCCGCTATGGAGCAGTACTTC. This encodes CACQRAGPAMEQYF.

This clonotype has a count of ten or more. The chain is built from TRBV28 and TRBJ2-1, with 7 bases lining up with TRBD1. The CDR3 length is 12 residues. The ends lost 5 bases at V and 8 bases at J; junction bases unmatched: 3. CDR1 MDHEN and CDR2 SYDVKM come from the germline V gene. The CDR3, as DNA: TGTGCCAGCAGTGAGGGGGCCTATGAGCAGTTCTTC. Amino acid sequence: CASSEGAYEQFF.

Many counts were recorded for this clonotype. The CDR3 sequence: CASSPGQGLGYTF. The CDR3 coding sequence is TGTGCCAGCAGCCCGGGACAGGGGTTAGGCTACACCTTC. The chain carries TRBV12-3 or TRBV12-4 and TRBJ1-2; TRBD1 matches at 10 bases. This CDR3 has 13 amino acids. With V trimmed by 6 bases and J by 8 bases, 6 bases remained unmatched.

This chain uses TRBV6-1 with TRBJ2-1, with TRBD1 identical over 11 bases. V was pared by 6 bases and J by 5 bases, with 6 bases of the junction left unmatched. CDR1 and CDR2 from the germline V gene are MNHNS and SASEGT. This CDR3 is 15 amino acids long. CDR3 protein: CASSPGTGGDNEQFF. In nucleotides, the CDR3 is TGTGCCAGCAGCCCCGGGACAGGGGGGGACAATGAGCAGTTCTTC.

A remark on this clonotype: A much larger clonotype is one base distant, so this may be a read error. The chain links TRBV14 to TRBJ2-7; TRBD2 matches at 10 bases. CDR1 and CDR2 from the germline V gene are SGHDN and FVKESK. V dropped 1 base and J dropped 7; count of bases not matched to a gene: 7. The CDR3 consists of 15 residues. This chain's CDR3 is CASSQASGRAVEQYF. In DNA form, the CDR3 reads TGTGCCAGCAGCCAAGCAAGCGGGAGGGCCGTTGAGCAGTACTTC. The entire variable domain, with the rest obtained from reference TRBV14 and TRBJ2-7, is as follows: EAGVTQFPSHSVIEKGQTVTLRCDPISGHDNLYWYRRVMGKEIKFLLHFVKESKQDESGMPNNRFLAERTGGTYSTLKVQPAELEDSGVYFCASSQASGRAVEQYFGPGTRLTVT.

This clonotype has ten or more counts. The rearrangement uses TRBV6-1 and TRBJ2-1, with D perhaps TRBD2 (6 bases). The CDR3 length is 16 residues. V gave up 3 bases and J gave up 0 bases, with 12 bases separating them. Per the germline V gene, CDR1 is MNHNS and CDR2 is SASEGT. For the CDR3, the DNA is TGTGCCAGCAGTGACGACGAGCGGGCCTCCTACAATGAGCAGTTCTTC. Amino acids: CASSDDERASYNEQFF.

Of note for this clonotype: The junction shows a germline mismatch at one end, possibly a read error. The chain uses TRBV29-1 and TRBJ1-2; D is undetermined. This CDR3 is 15 amino acids long. CDR1 and CDR2 (germline): SQVTM, ANQGSEA. In DNA, the CDR3 is TGCAGCGCTGAAGATCGCCCACCCGCTACGAGTGGCTACACCTTC. Translation gives CSAEDRPPATSGYTF.

The V gene is TRBV19, the J gene TRBJ2-3, with D possibly being TRBD2 (5 bases). CDR1 and CDR2 (germline): LNHDA, SQIVND (reference sequence). The CDR3 extends over 15 amino acids. V was shortened by 7 bases and J by 4 bases, with 18 bases between the two germline ends. The CDR3 DNA sequence: TGTGCCAGTACCATGGATGGGGAGAATTCAGATACGCAGTATTTT. This codes for CASTMDGENSDTQYF.

To note about this clonotype: Given a much more abundant clone one base away, this may be a read error. This chain uses TRBV7-9 with TRBJ2-5, with 10 bases aligning to TRBD2. V lost 7 bases to trimming and J lost 5 bases; unmatched junction nucleotides: 19. Per germline, CDR1 SEHNR and CDR2 FQNEAQ (reference sequence). CDR3 size: 18 residues. The CDR3 loop is CASTYSAGGPSTYETQYF. In DNA, the CDR3 is TGTGCCAGCACTTATTCAGCGGGAGGGCCGTCCACGTACGAGACCCAGTACTTC.